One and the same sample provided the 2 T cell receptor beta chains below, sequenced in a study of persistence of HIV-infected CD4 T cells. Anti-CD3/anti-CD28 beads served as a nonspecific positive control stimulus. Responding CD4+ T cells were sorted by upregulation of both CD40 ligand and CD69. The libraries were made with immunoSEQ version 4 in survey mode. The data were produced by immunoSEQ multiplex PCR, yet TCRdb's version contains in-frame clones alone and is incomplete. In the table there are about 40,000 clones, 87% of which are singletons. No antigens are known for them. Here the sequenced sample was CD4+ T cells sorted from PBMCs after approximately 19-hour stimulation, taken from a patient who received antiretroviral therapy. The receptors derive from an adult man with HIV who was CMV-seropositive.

CDR3 loop: CASTAYGYTF. CDR3 nucleotides: TGTGCCAGCACCGCTTATGGCTACACCTTC. This chain links TRBV6-1 with TRBJ1-2; D is unresolved. CDR1 and CDR2 from the germline V gene are MNHNS and SASEGT. CDR3 length: 10 amino acids. Trimming shortened V by 7 bases and J by 5 bases, and 5 bases separated the two germline ends.

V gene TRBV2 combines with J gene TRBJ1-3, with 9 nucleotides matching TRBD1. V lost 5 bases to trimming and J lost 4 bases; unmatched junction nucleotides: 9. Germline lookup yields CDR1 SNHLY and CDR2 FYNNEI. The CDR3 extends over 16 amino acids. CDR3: CASSPWGQGTGNTIYF. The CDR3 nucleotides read TGTGCCAGCAGTCCCTGGGGACAGGGTACAGGAAACACCATATATTTT.